This entry describes one T cell receptor beta chain. What it recognizes is unknown. The data originate from a study of cytomegalovirus exposure and HLA in healthy donors. Broader study findings: Most TCR beta V segments were productive about 87% or about 30% of the time in an earlier analysis.

The V segment lost 1 base and the J segment 1 base; nucleotides outside the gene matches: 0. The CDR3 is 14 amino acids. CDR1 SGHTA and CDR2 FQGNSA come from the germline V gene. The study ran its PCR with 60 Vbeta and 13 Jbeta primers. TCRdb's copy holds only in-frame clones and misses some; the assay was immunoSEQ multiplex PCR. The sample lists fewer than 200,000 clones, approximately 76% occurring once. The origin of this receptor is a man in his sixties in good health and CMV-seronegative. The rearrangement joins TRBV7-2 to TRBJ2-7; the match to TRBD2 covers 8 bases. Sequences were obtained from PBMCs. The CDR3 sequence is CASSLVAGSYEQYF. The CDR3 DNA is TGTGCCAGCAGCTTAGTAGCGGGGTCCTACGAGCAGTACTTC.